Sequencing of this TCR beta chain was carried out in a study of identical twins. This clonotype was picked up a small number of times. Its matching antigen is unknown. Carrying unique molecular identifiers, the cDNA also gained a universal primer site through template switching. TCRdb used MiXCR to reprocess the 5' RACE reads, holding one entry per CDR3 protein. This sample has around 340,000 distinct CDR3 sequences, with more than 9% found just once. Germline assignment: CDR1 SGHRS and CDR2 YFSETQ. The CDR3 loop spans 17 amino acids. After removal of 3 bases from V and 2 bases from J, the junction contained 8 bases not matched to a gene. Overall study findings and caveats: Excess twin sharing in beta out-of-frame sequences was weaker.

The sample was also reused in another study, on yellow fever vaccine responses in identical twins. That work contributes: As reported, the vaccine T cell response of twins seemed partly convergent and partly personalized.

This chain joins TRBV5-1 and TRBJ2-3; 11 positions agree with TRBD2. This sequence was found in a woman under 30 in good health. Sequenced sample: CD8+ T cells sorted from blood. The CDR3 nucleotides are TGCGCCAGCAGCTACAAACTAGCGGGGGAACCCACAGATACGCAGTATTTT. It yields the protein CASSYKLAGEPTDTQYF. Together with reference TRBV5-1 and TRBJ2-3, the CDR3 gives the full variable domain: KAGVTQTPRYLIKTRGQQVTLSCSPISGHRSVSWYQQTPGQGLQFLFEYFSETQRNKGNFPGRFSGRQFSNSRSEMNVSTLELGDSALYLCASSYKLAGEPTDTQYFGPGTRLTVL.